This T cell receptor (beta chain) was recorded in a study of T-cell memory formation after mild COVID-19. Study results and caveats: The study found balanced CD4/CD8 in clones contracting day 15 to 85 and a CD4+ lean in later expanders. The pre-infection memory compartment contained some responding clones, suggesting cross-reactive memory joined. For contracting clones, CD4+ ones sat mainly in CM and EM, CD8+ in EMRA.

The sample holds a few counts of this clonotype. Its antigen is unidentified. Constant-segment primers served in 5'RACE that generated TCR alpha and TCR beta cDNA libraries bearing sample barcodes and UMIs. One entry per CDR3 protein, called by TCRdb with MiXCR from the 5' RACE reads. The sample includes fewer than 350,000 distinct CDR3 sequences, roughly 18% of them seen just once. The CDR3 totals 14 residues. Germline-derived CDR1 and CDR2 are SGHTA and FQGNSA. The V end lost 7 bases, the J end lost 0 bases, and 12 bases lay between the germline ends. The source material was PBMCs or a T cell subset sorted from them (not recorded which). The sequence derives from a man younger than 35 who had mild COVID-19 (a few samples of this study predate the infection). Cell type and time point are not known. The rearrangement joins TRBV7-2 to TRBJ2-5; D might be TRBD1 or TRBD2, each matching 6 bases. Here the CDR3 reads CASTTGAYQETQYF. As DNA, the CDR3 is TGTGCCAGCACCACGGGGGCGTACCAAGAGACCCAGTACTTC.